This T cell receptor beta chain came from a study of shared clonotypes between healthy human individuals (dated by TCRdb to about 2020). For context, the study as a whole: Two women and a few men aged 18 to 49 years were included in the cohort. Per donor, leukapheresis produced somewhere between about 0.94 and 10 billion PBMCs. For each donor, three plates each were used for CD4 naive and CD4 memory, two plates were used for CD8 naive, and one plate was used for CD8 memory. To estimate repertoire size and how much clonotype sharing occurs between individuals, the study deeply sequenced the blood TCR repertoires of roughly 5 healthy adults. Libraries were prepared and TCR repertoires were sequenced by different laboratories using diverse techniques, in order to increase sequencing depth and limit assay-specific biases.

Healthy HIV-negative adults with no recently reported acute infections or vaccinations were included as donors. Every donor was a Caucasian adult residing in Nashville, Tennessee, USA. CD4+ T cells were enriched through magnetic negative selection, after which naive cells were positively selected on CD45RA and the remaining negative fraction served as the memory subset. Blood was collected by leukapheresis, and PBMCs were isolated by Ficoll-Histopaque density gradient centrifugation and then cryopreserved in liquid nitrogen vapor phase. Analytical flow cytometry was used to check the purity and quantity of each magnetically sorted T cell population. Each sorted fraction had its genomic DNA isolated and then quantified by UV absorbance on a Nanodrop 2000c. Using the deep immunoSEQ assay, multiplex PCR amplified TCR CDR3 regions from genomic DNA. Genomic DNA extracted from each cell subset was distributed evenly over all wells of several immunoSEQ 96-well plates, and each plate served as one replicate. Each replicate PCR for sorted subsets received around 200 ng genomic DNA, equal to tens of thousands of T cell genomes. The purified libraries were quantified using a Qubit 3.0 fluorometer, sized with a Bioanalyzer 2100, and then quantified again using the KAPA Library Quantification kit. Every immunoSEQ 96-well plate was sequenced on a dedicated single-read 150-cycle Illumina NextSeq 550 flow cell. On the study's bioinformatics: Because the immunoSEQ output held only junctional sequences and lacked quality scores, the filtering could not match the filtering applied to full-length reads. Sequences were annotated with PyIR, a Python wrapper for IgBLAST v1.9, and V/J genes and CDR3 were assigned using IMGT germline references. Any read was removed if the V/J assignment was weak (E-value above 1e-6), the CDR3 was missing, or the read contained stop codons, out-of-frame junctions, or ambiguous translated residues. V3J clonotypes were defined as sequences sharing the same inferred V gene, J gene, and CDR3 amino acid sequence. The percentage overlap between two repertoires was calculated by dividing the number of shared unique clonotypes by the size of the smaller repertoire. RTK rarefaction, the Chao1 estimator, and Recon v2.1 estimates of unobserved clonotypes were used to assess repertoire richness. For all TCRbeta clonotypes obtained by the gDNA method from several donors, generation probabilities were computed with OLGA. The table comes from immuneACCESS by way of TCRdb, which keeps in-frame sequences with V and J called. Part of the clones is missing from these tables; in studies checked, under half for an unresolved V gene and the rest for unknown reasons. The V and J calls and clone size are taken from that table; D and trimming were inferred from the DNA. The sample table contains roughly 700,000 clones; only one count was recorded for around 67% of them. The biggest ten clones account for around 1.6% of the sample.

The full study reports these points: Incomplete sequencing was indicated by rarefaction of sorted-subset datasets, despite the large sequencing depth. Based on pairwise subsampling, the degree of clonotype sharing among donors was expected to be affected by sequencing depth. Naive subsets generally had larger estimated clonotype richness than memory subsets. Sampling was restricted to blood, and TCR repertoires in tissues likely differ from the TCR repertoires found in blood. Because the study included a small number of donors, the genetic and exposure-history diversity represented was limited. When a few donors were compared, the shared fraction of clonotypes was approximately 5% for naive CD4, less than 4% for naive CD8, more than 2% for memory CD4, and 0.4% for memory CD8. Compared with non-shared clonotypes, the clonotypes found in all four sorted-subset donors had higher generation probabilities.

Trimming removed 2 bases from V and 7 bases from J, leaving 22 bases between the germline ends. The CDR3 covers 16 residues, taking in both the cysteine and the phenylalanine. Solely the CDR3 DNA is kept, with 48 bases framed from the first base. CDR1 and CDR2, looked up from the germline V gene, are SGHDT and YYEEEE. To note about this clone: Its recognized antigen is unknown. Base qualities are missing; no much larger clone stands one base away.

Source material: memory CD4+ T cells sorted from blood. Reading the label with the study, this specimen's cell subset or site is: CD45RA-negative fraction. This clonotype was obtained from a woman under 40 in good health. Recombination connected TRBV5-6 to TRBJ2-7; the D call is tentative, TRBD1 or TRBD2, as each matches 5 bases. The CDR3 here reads CASSFPRDPGRGEQYF. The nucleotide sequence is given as TGTGCCAGCAGCTTTCCCCGGGACCCTGGCAGAGGGGAGCAGTACTTC. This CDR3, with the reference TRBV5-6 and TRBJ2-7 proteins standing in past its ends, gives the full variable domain DAGVTQSPTHLIKTRGQQVTLRCSPKSGHDTVSWYQQALGQGPQFIFQYYEEEERQRGNFPDRFSGHQFPNYSSELNVNALLLGDSALYLCASSFPRDPGRGEQYFGPGTRLTVT.